This note documents a single T cell receptor (beta chain) sequence. What it recognizes is unknown. The CDR3 contains 11 residues. In germline, CDR1 is LNHDA, CDR2 SQIVND (reference sequence). The V end lost 5 bases, the J end lost 2 bases, and 4 bases lay between the germline ends. The assay was run at deep level. Replicate sorted-subset PCRs were loaded with around 200 ng DNA, 31,000 or so T cell genomes. Assay used: immunoSEQ multiplex PCR; TCRdb lists only in-frame clones, some missing. The data show about 1.5 million clones, roughly 96% seen once. The data are from a study of shared clonotypes between healthy human individuals. Overall study context: Three plates each covered CD4 naive and memory; CD8 naive two, CD8 memory one. Study results and limitations: Expectations were that clonotype sharing among donors would be affected by sequencing depth.

This TCR was sampled from a man aged 25-40 years in good health. The source material was naive CD4+ T cells sorted from blood. The subset denotes: CD45RA+ positively selected. V is TRBV19 and J is TRBJ2-7; D gene uncertain. This CDR3 reads CASSAAYEQYF. DNA for the CDR3: TGTGCCAGTAGTGCCGCCTACGAGCAGTACTTC.